Listed below are T cell receptor beta chains from one sample, sequenced in a study of beta chain features in type 1 diabetes. TCRdb's table, derived via immunoSEQ multiplex PCR, lists solely in-frame clones and lacks some. This table has 300,000 to 450,000 clones, roughly 21% appearing once. Sequences were obtained from naive CD4+ T cells from blood. The receptor set was obtained from a woman in her late teens or twenties in good health. Each CDR3 is given with its conserved first and last residue. Each record gives: clone size, D gene, V gene, J gene, CDR3 DNA, CDR3 protein. A D gene is named only where the DNA matches it firmly. Clone size is given for some rows only: seen once, a few or many times, or a class if the clone is expanded.

>-|TRBD1|TRBV29-1|TRBJ2-7
TGCAGCACGGGACAGGGGAAGGGGAACGAGCAGTACTTC
CSTGQGKGNEQYF
>-|TRBD1|TRBV27|TRBJ1-2
TGTGCCAGCAGTCCACAGGGGAACTATGGCTACACCTTC
CASSPQGNYGYTF
>-|-|TRBV4-1|TRBJ1-5
TGCGCCAGCAGCCCCCGAACGGTCTTCAGCAATCAGCCCCAGCATTTT
CASSPRTVFSNQPQHF
>-|TRBD1|TRBV30|TRBJ1-2
TGTGGCTCCGGACAGGGGTCGGGTGACTATGGCTACACCTTC
CGSGQGSGDYGYTF
>-|-|TRBV15|TRBJ1-1
TGTGCCACGGATCGGGGGGGGGACACTGAAGCTTTCTTT
CATDRGGDTEAFF
>-|-|TRBV29-1|TRBJ2-7
TGCAGCGCCATACTAGCTTACGAGCAGTACTTC
CSAILAYEQYF
>-|TRBD1|TRBV4-2|TRBJ2-7
TGTGCCAGCAGCCAAGCCGGGACAGGGGGCTACGAGCAGTACTTC
CASSQAGTGGYEQYF
>once|-|TRBV7-2|TRBJ1-1
TGTGCCAGCACCCAGGACACTGAAGCTTTCTTT
CASTQDTEAFF
>few|-|TRBV27|TRBJ2-4
TGTGCCAGCAGTCTCGCACGGGGTGACATTCAGTACTTC
CASSLARGDIQYF
>-|TRBD2|TRBV7-2|TRBJ2-5
TGTGCCAGCAGCGCTAGCGGGGGGGCCTACCAGTACTTC
CASSASGGAYQYF
>few|TRBD2|TRBV27|TRBJ2-7
TGTGCCAGCGGGAGCCCGACGTCTAGCGGGAGATCCTACGAGCAGTACTTC
CASGSPTSSGRSYEQYF
>few|TRBD2|TRBV7-2|TRBJ2-3
TGTGCCAGCAGCTACCAGGCGGGGGGGACAGATACGCAGTATTTT
CASSYQAGGTDTQYF
>-|-|TRBV7-9|TRBJ2-1
TGTGCCAGCAGCTTAGTCGGTAGCGGCAATGAGCAGTTCTTC
CASSLVGSGNEQFF
>-|TRBD2|TRBV30|TRBJ2-7
TGTGCCTGGAGTATCCCTAGCGGGAGGACCGAGCAGTACTTC
CAWSIPSGRTEQYF
>-|TRBD1|TRBV5-1|TRBJ1-1
TGCGCCAGCAGCGCCGGACAGGCTGGGACTGAAGCTTTCTTT
CASSAGQAGTEAFF
>few|TRBD1|TRBV30|TRBJ1-4
TGTGCCTGGAGCACAAAGGGACAGGCTAATGAAAAACTGTTTTTT
CAWSTKGQANEKLFF
>few|-|TRBV18|TRBJ2-3
TGTGCCAGCTCACCCCGGGGGAAGGGGAGCACAGATACGCAGTATTTT
CASSPRGKGSTDTQYF
>-|-|TRBV29-1|TRBJ1-4
TGCAGCGTTGAAGATGGCGGGACGGCCGAAAAACTGTTTTTT
CSVEDGGTAEKLFF
>few|-|TRBV6-6|TRBJ2-2
TGTGCCAGCACCTCCCTCGTCGGGGGATCCGGGGAGCTGTTTTTT
CASTSLVGGSGELFF
>few|-|TRBV5-4|TRBJ2-7
TGTGCCAGCAGCTTGGGCCGGTCCTACGAGCAGTACTTC
CASSLGRSYEQYF
>-|-|TRBV18|TRBJ2-7
TGTGCCAGCTCACCACCGGGGCAGATTACCTACGAGCAGTACTTC
CASSPPGQITYEQYF
>few|TRBD1|TRBV9|TRBJ1-1
TGTGCCAGCAGCCCCCATCCCGACAGGGGCACTGAAGCTTTCTTT
CASSPHPDRGTEAFF
>-|-|TRBV25-1|TRBJ1-1
TGTGCCAGCAGTGAAGGAAGCAGGGGAACCACTGAAGCTTTCTTT
CASSEGSRGTTEAFF
>few|-|TRBV28|TRBJ2-1
TGTGCCAGCAGTTACCGACAGTTGTCCTACAATGAGCAGTTCTTC
CASSYRQLSYNEQFF
>-|TRBD2|TRBV14|TRBJ2-1
TGTGCCAGCAGCCAAATTAGCGGGAGGGCTGGGGAGCAGTTCTTC
CASSQISGRAGEQFF
>-|TRBD1|TRBV9|TRBJ2-6
TGTGCCAGCAGCGAAAGACAGGGGGACGGGGCCAACGTCCTGACTTTC
CASSERQGDGANVLTF
>few|TRBD2|TRBV2|TRBJ2-3
TGTGCCAGCAGTCGAGCGGGGGCAGATACGCAGTATTTT
CASSRAGADTQYF
>-|-|TRBV30|TRBJ1-1
TGTGCCCGGAGAGCCCCCAAGTTTACCGGCACTGAAGCTTTCTTT
CARRAPKFTGTEAFF
>-|-|TRBV2|TRBJ2-5
TGTGCCAGCAGTGAAGCGCTTCCGGGCCAAGAGACCCAGTACTTC
CASSEALPGQETQYF
>few|-|TRBV7-9|TRBJ2-7
TGTGCCAGCAGCTTAGGAACGGCGGGCTACTACGAGCAGTACTTC
CASSLGTAGYYEQYF
>-|-|TRBV7-2|TRBJ2-5
TGTGCCAGCAGCTTAGCGCTCGGTAGCACCGAGACCCAGTACTTC
CASSLALGSTETQYF
>-|-|TRBV4-1|TRBJ2-7
TGCGCCAGCAGCCAAGATCCCGCACAGCAGGATCGGGAGCAGTACTTC
CASSQDPAQQDREQYF
>-|TRBD1|TRBV7-3|TRBJ1-1
TGTGCCAGCAGTCCCACGACAGGGACTAACACTGAAGCTTTCTTT
CASSPTTGTNTEAFF
>few|TRBD2|TRBV19|TRBJ2-5
TGTGCCAGTAGTAGACTAGCGGGGGGGTTGGAGACCCAGTACTTC
CASSRLAGGLETQYF
>once|TRBD1|TRBV6-5|TRBJ2-7
TGTGCCAGCAGGAAAGGGACAGGGGGCTTCTACGAGCAGTACTTC
CASRKGTGGFYEQYF
>-|-|TRBV18|TRBJ1-5
TGTGCCAGCTCACCCGCCGGGGGTGGGAATCAGCCCCAGCATTTT
CASSPAGGGNQPQHF
>few|-|TRBV18|TRBJ2-2
TGTGCCAGCTCACCTGGACAGAGCACCGGGGAGCTGTTTTTT
CASSPGQSTGELFF
>-|TRBD2|TRBV13|TRBJ2-3
TGTGCCAGCAGAGCCGGACTAGCGGAAAGCACAGATACGCAGTATTTT
CASRAGLAESTDTQYF
>few|-|TRBV5-1|TRBJ2-2
TGCGCCAGCAGCTTGGAAGGGGGTACCGGGGAGCTGTTTTTT
CASSLEGGTGELFF
>-|TRBD1|TRBV27|TRBJ2-3
TGTGCCAGCTGTTTGGACAGGCCTCCCTTAGGGACGCAGTATTTT
CASCLDRPPLGTQYF
>-|-|TRBV5-1|TRBJ2-5
TGCGCCAGCAGCTCCGATCTAGGGCTAGCCGACACACTCCAAGAGACCCAGTACTTC
CASSSDLGLADTLQETQYF
>-|-|TRBV27|TRBJ2-2
TGTGCCAGCAGAAATGGGGGGAACGGCGGGGAGCTGTTTTTT
CASRNGGNGGELFF
>-|-|TRBV4-1|TRBJ2-5
TGCGCCAGCAGCCAAGATAGGAGAGGGGGGACCCAGTACTTC
CASSQDRRGGTQYF
>few|-|TRBV6-6|TRBJ1-1
TGTGCCAGCAGTCTCCGTCGACGGCAGGGGTCTGAAGCTTTCTTT
CASSLRRRQGSEAFF
>few|TRBD1|TRBV4-2|TRBJ1-2
TGTGCCAGCAGCCAAGGGGATACAGGGGGCGCATCGGATGGCTACACCTTC
CASSQGDTGGASDGYTF
>few|-|TRBV7-2|TRBJ1-2
TGTGCCAGCAGCTCACACCCGAACCTAGATGGCTACACCTTC
CASSSHPNLDGYTF
>-|-|TRBV29-1|TRBJ2-1
TGCAGCGTTGAAGATTATCTAGCGCCGAATGAGCAGTTCTTC
CSVEDYLAPNEQFF
>few|-|TRBV18|TRBJ1-6
TGTGCCAGCTCACCGAATGTTCCGAGCTCCTATAATTCACCCCTCCACTTT
CASSPNVPSSYNSPLHF
>-|TRBD1|TRBV29-1|TRBJ2-3
TGCAGCGCCCTCGGACAGGGTTCGACAGATACGCAGTATTTT
CSALGQGSTDTQYF
>few|-|TRBV6-1|TRBJ1-2
TGTGCCAGCAGCCAGGGGTGGTATGGCTACACCTTC
CASSQGWYGYTF
>-|TRBD1|TRBV10-3|TRBJ2-3
TGTGCCATCAGCGCAAGACAGGGCCCCGGGAGCACAGATACGCAGTATTTT
CAISARQGPGSTDTQYF
>once|-|TRBV19|TRBJ1-2
TGTGCCAGTAGTGCGGACTTCTATGGCTACACCTTC
CASSADFYGYTF
>-|-|TRBV7-2|TRBJ1-2
TGTGCCAGCAGCTTACCAGTTAACTATGGCTACACCTTC
CASSLPVNYGYTF
>few|TRBD1|TRBV19|TRBJ1-1
TGTGCCAGTGGGTCCGGGAGACAGGGGAACACTGAAGCTTTCTTT
CASGSGRQGNTEAFF
>few|-|TRBV11-1|TRBJ1-2
TGTGCCAGCAGCTTATCCGGGGATGGCTACACCTTC
CASSLSGDGYTF
>-|-|TRBV25-1|TRBJ1-2
TGTGCCAGCAGTGAATCAGTCTATGGCTACACCTTC
CASSESVYGYTF
>few|-|TRBV6-5|TRBJ2-1
TGTGCCAGCAGTCCCCTCGGCGGGAATGAGCAGTTCTTC
CASSPLGGNEQFF
>-|-|TRBV10-2|TRBJ2-3
TGCGCCAGCAGGGAAGCGGGTACAGATACGCAGTATTTT
CASREAGTDTQYF
>few|TRBD1|TRBV2|TRBJ1-2
TGTGCCAGCAGTGTGGACAGGGGGTCAAGGGGCTACACCTTC
CASSVDRGSRGYTF
>few|-|TRBV7-2|TRBJ2-7
TGTGCCAGCAGCTTACACAGGGAGGGCTACGAGCAGTACTTC
CASSLHREGYEQYF